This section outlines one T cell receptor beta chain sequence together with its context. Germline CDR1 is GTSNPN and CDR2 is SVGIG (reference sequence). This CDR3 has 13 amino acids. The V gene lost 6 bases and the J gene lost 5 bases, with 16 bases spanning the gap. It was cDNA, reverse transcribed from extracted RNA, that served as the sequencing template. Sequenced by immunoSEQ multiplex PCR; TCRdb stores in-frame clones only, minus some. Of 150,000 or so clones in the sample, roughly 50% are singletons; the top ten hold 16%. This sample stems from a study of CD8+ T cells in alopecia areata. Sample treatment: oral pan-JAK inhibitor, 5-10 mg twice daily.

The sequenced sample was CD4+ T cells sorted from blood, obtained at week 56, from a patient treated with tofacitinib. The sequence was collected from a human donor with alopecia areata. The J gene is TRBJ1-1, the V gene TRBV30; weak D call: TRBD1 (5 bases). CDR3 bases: TGTGCCTGCTTGCGATTTCAGGGAACTGAAGCTTTCTTT. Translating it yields CACLRFQGTEAFF.